This TCR beta chain was retrieved from a study of early T cells in non-severe SARS-CoV-2 infection. Trimming took off 6 bases at V and 4 bases at J, with 17 bases between the two ends. The CDR3 is 14 residues long. Germline V gene lookup returns CDR1 DFQATT and CDR2 SNEGSKA (reference sequence). This clonotype was recorded many times. Its antigen is currently unknown. TCRdb itself ran the 5' RACE reads through MiXCR, one entry per CDR3 protein. The table includes about 59,000 distinct CDR3 sequences, around an eighth detected once. Study findings and constraints: Clonotype matching in VDJdb favored anti-spike CD8 responses and did not capture private and CD4 specificities.

This chain uses TRBV20-1 with TRBJ2-3, with a possible D match to TRBD2 (6 bases). This sequence was found in an adult who was a healthcare worker with PCR-confirmed SARS-CoV-2 infection or an uninfected control (not recorded which). Sequencing input: whole blood. CDR3 DNA: TGCAGTGCCACTGGAGGGCTAGCCCCAGATACGCAGTATTTT. Amino acid sequence: CSATGGLAPDTQYF.